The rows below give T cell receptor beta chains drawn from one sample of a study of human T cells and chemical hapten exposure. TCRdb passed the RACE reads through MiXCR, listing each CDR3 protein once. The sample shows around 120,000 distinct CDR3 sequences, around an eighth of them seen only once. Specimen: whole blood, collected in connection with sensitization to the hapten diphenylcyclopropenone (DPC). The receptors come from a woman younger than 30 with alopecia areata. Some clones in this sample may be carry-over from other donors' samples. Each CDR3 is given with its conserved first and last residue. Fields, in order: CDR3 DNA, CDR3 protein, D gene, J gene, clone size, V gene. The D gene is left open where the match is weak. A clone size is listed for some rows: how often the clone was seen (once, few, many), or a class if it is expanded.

cdr3_nt: TGCAGTGCTAGGAAAGATTGGGGGCGGGCTAGCACAGATACGCAGTATTTT
cdr3_aa: CSARKDWGRASTDTQYF
d_call: NA
j_call: TRBJ2-3
clone_size: NA
v_call: TRBV20-1

cdr3_nt: TGTGCCAGCACCCCGGAGCGGGGAACCTACAATGAGCAGTTCTTC
cdr3_aa: CASTPERGTYNEQFF
d_call: TRBD2
j_call: TRBJ2-1
clone_size: few
v_call: TRBV7-2

cdr3_nt: TGCAGCGTCGCCAGCGGGAGTCAAGACGGGGAGCTGTTTTTT
cdr3_aa: CSVASGSQDGELFF
d_call: TRBD2
j_call: TRBJ2-2
clone_size: once
v_call: TRBV29-1

cdr3_nt: TGCAGCGGTTGGGGCAGGGCAGCTTTCGACACTGAAGCTTTCTTT
cdr3_aa: CSGWGRAAFDTEAFF
d_call: NA
j_call: TRBJ1-1
clone_size: few
v_call: TRBV29-1

cdr3_nt: TGTGCCTGGGCGGGGGGGCCGGATACGCAGTATTTT
cdr3_aa: CAWAGGPDTQYF
d_call: TRBD2
j_call: TRBJ2-3
clone_size: many
v_call: TRBV30

cdr3_nt: TGTGCCAGCAGATCCGGACAGGGCAATGAGCAGTTCTTC
cdr3_aa: CASRSGQGNEQFF
d_call: TRBD1
j_call: TRBJ2-1
clone_size: NA
v_call: TRBV11-3

cdr3_nt: TGCGCCAGCAGTGAGACCCCGAGGGAGACCCAGTACTTC
cdr3_aa: CASSETPRETQYF
d_call: NA
j_call: TRBJ2-5
clone_size: NA
v_call: TRBV10-1

cdr3_nt: TGTGCCAGCAGGGGCCAGGGTTGGTCCCTCCACTTT
cdr3_aa: CASRGQGWSLHF
d_call: NA
j_call: TRBJ1-6
clone_size: many
v_call: TRBV27

cdr3_nt: TGTGCCAGTAGTACCAGATTCGGGGGGACAGATACGCAGTATTTT
cdr3_aa: CASSTRFGGTDTQYF
d_call: TRBD2
j_call: TRBJ2-3
clone_size: NA
v_call: TRBV19

cdr3_nt: TGTGCCAGCAGTGCGGCAGGGGAAAACACTGAAGCTTTCTTT
cdr3_aa: CASSAAGENTEAFF
d_call: NA
j_call: TRBJ1-1
clone_size: few
v_call: TRBV6-4

cdr3_nt: TGTGCCAGCAGCTTGGCGGGCAGTTCGACCTACGAGCAGTACTTC
cdr3_aa: CASSLAGSSTYEQYF
d_call: NA
j_call: TRBJ2-7
clone_size: NA
v_call: TRBV5-5

cdr3_nt: TGTGCCAGCAGTTACGGACACCGAACAGCCGGGGAGCTGTTTTTT
cdr3_aa: CASSYGHRTAGELFF
d_call: NA
j_call: TRBJ2-2
clone_size: few
v_call: TRBV6-5

cdr3_nt: TGTGCCAGCCAGACGACACCCGCCCTGAACACTGAAGCTTTCTTT
cdr3_aa: CASQTTPALNTEAFF
d_call: NA
j_call: TRBJ1-1
clone_size: many
v_call: TRBV6-2/TRBV6-3

cdr3_nt: TGTGCCAGCAGCCAAGGGACACCGGAATACAATGAGCAGTTCTTC
cdr3_aa: CASSQGTPEYNEQFF
d_call: NA
j_call: TRBJ2-1
clone_size: NA
v_call: TRBV3-2

cdr3_nt: TGCAGTGCCCCGGGGGATCCTTACCTGGCTTTCTTT
cdr3_aa: CSAPGDPYLAFF
d_call: NA
j_call: TRBJ1-1
clone_size: many
v_call: TRBV20-1

cdr3_nt: TGTGCCAGCAGGAGCAGAAAAGAGTACCAAGAGACCCAGTACTTC
cdr3_aa: CASRSRKEYQETQYF
d_call: NA
j_call: TRBJ2-5
clone_size: NA
v_call: TRBV6-1

cdr3_nt: TGCGCCAGCAGCTCTCAAGGGACAGGGGGCTATACTGAAGCTTTCTTT
cdr3_aa: CASSSQGTGGYTEAFF
d_call: TRBD1
j_call: TRBJ1-1
clone_size: NA
v_call: TRBV5-1

cdr3_nt: TGTGCCAGCAGTTGGACGGAGAACACCGGGGAGCTGTTTTTT
cdr3_aa: CASSWTENTGELFF
d_call: NA
j_call: TRBJ2-2
clone_size: NA
v_call: TRBV28

cdr3_nt: TGCGCCAGCAGCCAATTTGTGGGACAGGCGAACACTGAAGCTTTCTTT
cdr3_aa: CASSQFVGQANTEAFF
d_call: TRBD1
j_call: TRBJ1-1
clone_size: NA
v_call: TRBV4-3

cdr3_nt: TGTGCCAGCAGTTACTCGGCCACTAATTCACCCCTCCACTTT
cdr3_aa: CASSYSATNSPLHF
d_call: NA
j_call: TRBJ1-6
clone_size: many
v_call: TRBV6-5

cdr3_nt: TGTGCCAGCAGCTCGTGGGGACAAGGGGACTCTTACACAGATACGCAGTATTTT
cdr3_aa: CASSSWGQGDSYTDTQYF
d_call: NA
j_call: TRBJ2-3
clone_size: NA
v_call: TRBV7-2

cdr3_nt: TGTGCCAGCAGTTTTGGAAGCTACGAGCAGTACTTC
cdr3_aa: CASSFGSYEQYF
d_call: NA
j_call: TRBJ2-7
clone_size: many
v_call: TRBV28

cdr3_nt: TGTGCCAGCAGTATAAACAGGGTTTTCGACGAGCAGTACTTC
cdr3_aa: CASSINRVFDEQYF
d_call: NA
j_call: TRBJ2-7
clone_size: NA
v_call: TRBV11-2

cdr3_nt: TGTGCCAGCAGCTTAGTTGCAGGGGGAAGTCGGGATACGCAGTATTTT
cdr3_aa: CASSLVAGGSRDTQYF
d_call: TRBD1
j_call: TRBJ2-3
clone_size: many
v_call: TRBV7-8

cdr3_nt: TGTGCCAGCAGGCGGCAGGGTATAGAGAACACTGAAGCTTTCTTT
cdr3_aa: CASRRQGIENTEAFF
d_call: NA
j_call: TRBJ1-1
clone_size: NA
v_call: TRBV6-2/TRBV6-3

cdr3_nt: TGTGCCAGCAGCCCCTTAGCGGGGGCCGTCACAGATACGCAGTATTTT
cdr3_aa: CASSPLAGAVTDTQYF
d_call: TRBD2
j_call: TRBJ2-3
clone_size: many
v_call: TRBV7-2

cdr3_nt: TGTGCCAGCAGTTACCTGGACGACGAGCAGTACTTC
cdr3_aa: CASSYLDDEQYF
d_call: NA
j_call: TRBJ2-7
clone_size: few
v_call: TRBV7-9

cdr3_nt: TGTGCCAGCAGCTTAGGGACCAAAAAGGGGACGCAGTATTTT
cdr3_aa: CASSLGTKKGTQYF
d_call: NA
j_call: TRBJ2-3
clone_size: many
v_call: TRBV13

cdr3_nt: TGTGCCAGCAGCCCGATCGGGGGGGCCTCCTACAATGAGCAGTTCTTC
cdr3_aa: CASSPIGGASYNEQFF
d_call: TRBD2
j_call: TRBJ2-1
clone_size: many
v_call: TRBV7-9

cdr3_nt: TGTGCCATCAACTGGGGTGAAGATCAGCCCCAGCATTTT
cdr3_aa: CAINWGEDQPQHF
d_call: NA
j_call: TRBJ1-5
clone_size: many
v_call: TRBV6-6

cdr3_nt: TGTGCCAGCAGTCGACAGGGGAGGACCAACACCGGGGAGCTGTTTTTT
cdr3_aa: CASSRQGRTNTGELFF
d_call: TRBD1
j_call: TRBJ2-2
clone_size: NA
v_call: TRBV6-5

cdr3_nt: TGTGCCAGCAGCTTAGATGGTAGAGCCGGACGAGAGACCCAGTACTTC
cdr3_aa: CASSLDGRAGRETQYF
d_call: NA
j_call: TRBJ2-5
clone_size: few
v_call: TRBV11-1

cdr3_nt: TGTGCCAGCAGCGCGAGAGGCACAGATACGCAGTATTTT
cdr3_aa: CASSARGTDTQYF
d_call: NA
j_call: TRBJ2-3
clone_size: few
v_call: TRBV7-2

cdr3_nt: TGTGCCAGCAGTTCACTAGGGGCACAGGGGGCAGAACCCCAGCATTTT
cdr3_aa: CASSSLGAQGAEPQHF
d_call: TRBD1
j_call: TRBJ1-5
clone_size: NA
v_call: TRBV12-3/TRBV12-4

cdr3_nt: TGTGCCAGCAGCCAAGATGGGTTGGGGCACCCGCGGACCCAGTACTTC
cdr3_aa: CASSQDGLGHPRTQYF
d_call: NA
j_call: TRBJ2-5
clone_size: few
v_call: TRBV14

cdr3_nt: TGTGCCAGCAGTGGGGACAGGGACTATGGCTACACCTTC
cdr3_aa: CASSGDRDYGYTF
d_call: TRBD1
j_call: TRBJ1-2
clone_size: NA
v_call: TRBV2